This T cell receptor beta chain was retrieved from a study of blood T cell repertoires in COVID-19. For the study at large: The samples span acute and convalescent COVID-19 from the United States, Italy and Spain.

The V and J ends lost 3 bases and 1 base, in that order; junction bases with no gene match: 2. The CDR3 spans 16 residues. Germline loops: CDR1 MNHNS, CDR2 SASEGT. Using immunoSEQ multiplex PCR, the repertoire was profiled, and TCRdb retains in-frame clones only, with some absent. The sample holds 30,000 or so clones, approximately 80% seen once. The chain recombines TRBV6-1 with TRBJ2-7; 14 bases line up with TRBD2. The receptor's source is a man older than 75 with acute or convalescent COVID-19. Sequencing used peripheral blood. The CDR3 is CASSDRLAGGSYEQYF. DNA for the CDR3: TGTGCCAGCAGTGACAGACTAGCGGGGGGGTCCTACGAGCAGTACTTC.